This T cell receptor (beta chain) was retrieved from a study of identical twins. Study observations and caveats: The more abundant beta clonotypes in cord blood had fewer insertions, and memory repertoires did not show this. Out-of-frame beta chain sequences displayed weaker excess sharing between twins. Models underestimated TCR alpha sharing (out-of-frame) in monozygotic twins.

CDR1 and CDR2 from the germline V gene are MNHEY and SVGAGI. The CDR3 runs 18 residues. Trimming cost V 4 bases and J 0 bases, with 19 bases left between them. Notes on this clonotype: Its antigen is not known.

One entry per CDR3 protein, called by TCRdb with MiXCR from the 5' RACE reads. The profile shows 1.5 million to 2 million distinct CDR3 sequences, under 35% of them singletons. The chain is built from TRBV6-5 and TRBJ2-1; D may be TRBD2 (6 bases). This TCR derives from a newborn girl in good health. Sequenced: cord blood. The CDR3 reads CASSSPIRGISSYNEQFF. CDR3 nucleotides: TGTGCCAGCAGTTCCCCAATACGGGGGATTAGCTCCTACAATGAGCAGTTCTTC.